One and the same sample provided the 7 T cell receptor beta chains below, sequenced in a study of T cell responses to AZD1222 COVID-19 vaccine. Measured with immunoSEQ multiplex PCR; TCRdb has only the in-frame clones, and not every one. The sample has more than 75,000 clones; roughly 90% are singletons. Sequenced here: peripheral blood, sampled 28 days after the second AZD1222 dose. The receptors come from an adult who received the AZD1222 COVID-19 vaccine.

J is TRBJ1-1 and V is TRBV7-8, with 10 bases aligning to TRBD1. In germline, CDR1 is SGHVS, CDR2 FQNEAQ. The length of the CDR3 is 15 residues. After removal of 4 bases from V and 6 bases from J, the junction contained 8 bases not matched to a gene. The CDR3 DNA reads as TGTGCCAGCAGCTCGAAAGACAGGGGGCCCCCTGAAGCTTTCTTT. It specifies CASSSKDRGPPEAFF.

The chain has TRBV7-9 and TRBJ1-2, with TRBD1 identical over 10 bases. V lost 4 bases, J lost 4 bases, and 6 bases stayed unmatched. The germline gives CDR1 SEHNR, CDR2 FQNEAQ (reference sequence). The CDR3 loop spans 15 amino acids. The CDR3 loop is CASSSGQGVVYGYTF. The DNA of the CDR3 is TGTGCCAGCAGCTCAGGACAGGGGGTGGTCTATGGCTACACCTTC.

The V and J genes are TRBV10-1 and TRBJ2-1; TRBD2 agrees at 10 bases. The V and J ends lost 0 bases and 0 bases, in that order; junction bases with no gene match: 17. Germline-derived CDR1 and CDR2 are WNHNN and SYGVQD (reference sequence). The CDR3 consists of 22 residues. As DNA, the CDR3 is TGCGCCAGCAGTGAGTCGAATCCCGAGGGTAGCGGGAGGCCAAGCTCCTACAATGAGCAGTTCTTC. Its translation is CASSESNPEGSGRPSSYNEQFF.

The rearrangement joins TRBV5-4 to TRBJ2-3; TRBD2 agrees at 11 bases. Germline V gene sequence: CDR1 SGHNT, CDR2 YYREEE (reference sequence). Germline trimming cut 4 bases from V and 6 bases from J; bases unmatched to any gene: 13. The CDR3 length is 17 residues. CDR3 in DNA: TGTGCCAGCAGCGTCTTATATACTAGCGGGAGAGCCGATACGCAGTATTTT. It is translated as CASSVLYTSGRADTQYF.

The chain is built from TRBV19 and TRBJ1-1; unclear D gene. Germline assignment: CDR1 LNHDA and CDR2 SQIVND (reference sequence). The length of the CDR3 is 13 residues. Trimming left V 6 bases short and J 0 bases short, with 8 bases between. CDR3 DNA sequence: TGTGCCAGTAGCGAAGGTATGAACACTGAAGCTTTCTTT. Translated: CASSEGMNTEAFF.

The chain employs TRBV6-5 and TRBJ2-1, with D tentatively TRBD1 (5 bases). Germline assignment: CDR1 MNHEY and CDR2 SVGAGI. This CDR3 comprises 14 residues. Deletions cut 7 bases from V and 3 bases from J, with 13 bases between. Here the CDR3 reads CASNTGFDYNEQFF. The DNA of the CDR3 is TGTGCCAGCAATACAGGTTTCGACTACAATGAGCAGTTCTTC.

The chain recombines TRBV25-1 with TRBJ1-1, with 7 positions matching TRBD1. J was trimmed by 1 base and V by 1 base; bases with no gene match: 3. CDR1 is MGHDK, CDR2 SYGVNS, per germline. This CDR3 comprises 15 residues. CDR3 DNA: TGTGCCAGCAGTGAATCTGGGACAGCGAACACTGAAGCTTTCTTT. It encodes CASSESGTANTEAFF.